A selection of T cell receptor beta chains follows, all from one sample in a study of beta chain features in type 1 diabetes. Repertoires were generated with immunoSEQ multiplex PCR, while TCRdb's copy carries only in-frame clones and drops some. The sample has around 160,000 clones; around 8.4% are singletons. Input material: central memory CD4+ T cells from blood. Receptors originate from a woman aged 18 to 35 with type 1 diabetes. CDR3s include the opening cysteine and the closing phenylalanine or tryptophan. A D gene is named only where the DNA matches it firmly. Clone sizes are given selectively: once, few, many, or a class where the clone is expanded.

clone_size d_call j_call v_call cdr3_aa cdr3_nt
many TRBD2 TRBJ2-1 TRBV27 CASRTGLAAVNEQFF TGTGCCAGCCGTACTGGACTAGCGGCCGTCAATGAGCAGTTCTTC
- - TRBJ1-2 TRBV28 CASSTRSYGYTF TGTGCCAGCAGTACCCGGTCCTATGGCTACACCTTC
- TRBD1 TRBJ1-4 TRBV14 CASSPGAPGQPNEKLFF TGTGCCAGCAGCCCGGGGGCCCCGGGACAGCCTAATGAAAAACTGTTTTTT
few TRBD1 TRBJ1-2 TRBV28 CASSSPGTGRSGYTF TGTGCCAGCAGTAGCCCCGGGACAGGGAGGAGTGGCTACACCTTC
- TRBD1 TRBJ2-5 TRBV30 CAWSPGGETQYF TGTGCCTGGAGTCCAGGGGGTGAGACCCAGTACTTC
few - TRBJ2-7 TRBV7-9 CASSLVVPGDLYEQYF TGTGCCAGCAGCTTAGTGGTGCCGGGAGACCTCTACGAGCAGTACTTC
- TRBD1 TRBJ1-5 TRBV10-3 CAIKATGDQPQHF TGTGCCATCAAGGCGACAGGGGATCAGCCCCAGCATTTT
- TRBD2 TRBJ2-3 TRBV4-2 CASSQEAGGLTDTQYF TGTGCCAGCAGCCAAGAAGCGGGAGGTTTGACAGATACGCAGTATTTT
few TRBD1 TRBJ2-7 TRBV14 CASSQSGGYEQYF TGTGCCAGCAGCCAATCAGGGGGCTACGAGCAGTACTTC
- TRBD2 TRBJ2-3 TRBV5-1 CASSKILAGGTDTQYF TGCGCCAGCAGCAAAATTCTAGCGGGAGGCACAGATACGCAGTATTTT
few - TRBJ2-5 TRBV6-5 CASSSTRGHSETQYF TGTGCCAGCAGTTCGACTAGGGGCCATTCAGAGACCCAGTACTTC
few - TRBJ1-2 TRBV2 CASSELQGANYGYTF TGTGCCAGCAGTGAACTACAGGGAGCTAACTATGGCTACACCTTC
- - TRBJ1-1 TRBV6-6 CASSYSTAGGAFF TGTGCCAGCAGTTACTCGACGGCGGGGGGAGCTTTCTTT
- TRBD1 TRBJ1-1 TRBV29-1 CSAHRDRNTEAFF TGCAGCGCACACCGGGACAGGAACACTGAAGCTTTCTTT
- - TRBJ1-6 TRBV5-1 CASSAFSRRENSPLHF TGCGCCAGCAGCGCATTTTCTCGACGGGAGAATTCACCCCTCCACTTT
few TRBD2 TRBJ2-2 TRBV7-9 CASRTPGSGSTGELFF TGTGCCAGCAGAACGCCGGGCAGCGGGAGCACCGGGGAGCTGTTTTTT
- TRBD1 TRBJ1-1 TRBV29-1 CSGVGRRGRPEAFF TGCAGCGGAGTAGGGCGCAGGGGGAGACCTGAAGCTTTCTTT
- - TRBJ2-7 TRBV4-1 CASSVLPESEQYF TGTGCCAGCAGCGTCCTTCCCGAGAGCGAGCAGTACTTC
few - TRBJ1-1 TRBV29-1 CSVVQGISTEAFF TGCAGCGTTGTACAGGGCATAAGCACTGAAGCTTTCTTT
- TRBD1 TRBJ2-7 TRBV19 CASSQRQGNSYEQYF TGTGCCAGTAGTCAAAGACAGGGGAACTCCTACGAGCAGTACTTC
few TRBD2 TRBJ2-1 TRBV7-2 CASSLASSGGAGEQFF TGTGCCAGCAGCTTAGCGTCTAGCGGGGGAGCGGGGGAGCAGTTCTTC
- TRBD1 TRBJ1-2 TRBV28 CASSLPQQGARGYTF TGTGCCAGCAGTTTACCCCAGCAGGGGGCTCGGGGCTACACCTTC